Listed below are T cell receptor beta chains from one sample, sequenced in a study of CD8+ T cells in alopecia areata. Profiled with immunoSEQ multiplex PCR; TCRdb holds only in-frame clones, not every one. The table includes about 200,000 clones, more than 55% detected once. Sequences were derived from CD4+ T cells sorted from blood, sampled at week 4, from a patient treated with tofacitinib. The receptors come from a human donor with alopecia areata. Both conserved end residues are part of each CDR3. D genes are given only for firm matches. Only part of the rows carry a size: once, few, many, or a class if the clone is expanded.

clone_size | j_call | v_call | d_call | cdr3_aa | cdr3_nt
. | TRBJ1-6 | TRBV7-9 | . | CASSFRTEIRDSPLHF | TGTGCCAGCAGCTTCCGGACAGAGATTCGGGATTCACCCCTCCACTTT
. | TRBJ2-4 | TRBV20-1 | . | CSASRGDIQYF | TGCAGTGCTAGTAGGGGGGACATTCAGTACTTC
few | TRBJ2-7 | TRBV29-1 | . | CSVKGTVLYEQYF | TGCAGCGTTAAAGGGACGGTTCTCTACGAGCAGTACTTC
. | TRBJ2-7 | TRBV28 | . | CASSSPRGFTYEQYF | TGTGCCAGCAGTTCACCACGAGGTTTTACCTACGAGCAGTACTTC
few | TRBJ2-3 | TRBV7-9 | TRBD2 | CASSIRTSGLLTSDTQYF | TGTGCCAGCAGCATCCGGACTAGCGGGCTCCTCACGTCAGATACGCAGTATTTT
. | TRBJ2-3 | TRBV29-1 | . | CSVAAPGQGRDTQYF | TGCAGCGTTGCTGCCCCTGGGCAGGGAAGAGATACGCAGTATTTT
. | TRBJ1-1 | TRBV27 | . | CASSPRTAATEAFF | TGTGCCAGCAGTCCGCGGACAGCCGCCACTGAAGCTTTCTTT
. | TRBJ1-1 | TRBV5-1 | TRBD1 | CASSSLLPDRGGAEAFF | TGCGCCAGCAGCTCCCTCCTCCCGGACAGGGGCGGCGCTGAAGCTTTCTTT
. | TRBJ2-7 | TRBV25-1 | . | CASSLEREQYF | TGTGCCAGCAGCTTGGAGCGCGAGCAGTACTTC
few | TRBJ2-7 | TRBV5-4 | TRBD1 | CAYARTGTYEQYF | TGTGCCTACGCCCGGACAGGGACATACGAGCAGTACTTC
. | TRBJ2-6 | TRBV4-1 | . | CASSHEPSGANVLTF | TGCGCCAGCAGCCATGAGCCCTCTGGGGCCAACGTCCTGACTTTC
. | TRBJ2-7 | TRBV18 | . | CATSTGTSYEQYF | TGTGCCACCTCGACAGGAACTTCCTACGAGCAGTACTTC
. | TRBJ2-5 | TRBV20-1 | . | CSAREETQYF | TGCAGTGCTAGAGAAGAGACCCAGTACTTC
. | TRBJ2-7 | TRBV7-2 | TRBD2 | CASSYKGLAGEYEQYF | TGTGCCAGCAGTTATAAGGGACTAGCGGGAGAGTACGAGCAGTACTTC
few | TRBJ2-3 | TRBV29-1 | TRBD2 | CSVAGLVLDTQYF | TGCAGCGTGGCGGGACTAGTTCTGGATACGCAGTATTTT
. | TRBJ2-5 | TRBV29-1 | TRBD1 | CSVEDWGQGETQYF | TGCAGCGTTGAAGATTGGGGACAGGGAGAGACCCAGTACTTC
. | TRBJ1-1 | TRBV5-1 | TRBD1 | CASSLRGLGTEAFF | TGCGCCAGCAGCCTCAGGGGGCTGGGGACTGAAGCTTTCTTT
. | TRBJ1-5 | TRBV28 | TRBD1 | CASALGDRVGQPQHF | TGTGCCAGCGCCTTGGGGGACAGGGTGGGTCAGCCCCAGCATTTT
few | TRBJ2-1 | TRBV7-2 | . | CASSLYGEQFF | TGTGCCAGCAGCTTATATGGTGAGCAGTTCTTC
. | TRBJ2-2 | TRBV28 | . | CASSTNVGRTASLVTGELFF | TGTGCCAGCAGCACAAACGTCGGGCGGACAGCGTCACTAGTGACCGGGGAGCTGTTTTTT
. | TRBJ1-5 | TRBV7-9 | . | CASSLGSQPQHF | TGTGCCAGCAGCTTGGGGAGTCAGCCCCAGCATTTT
. | TRBJ2-6 | TRBV29-1 | TRBD1 | CSVGASTGDWGHFGANVLTF | TGCAGCGTTGGGGCCAGTACAGGGGATTGGGGTCATTTTGGGGCCAACGTCCTGACTTTC
. | TRBJ2-7 | TRBV4-1 | . | CASSQDPGALRRGSYEQYF | TGCGCCAGCAGCCAAGATCCCGGCGCATTGCGGCGGGGATCCTACGAGCAGTACTTC
. | TRBJ2-2 | TRBV30 | TRBD1 | CAWSPQGYGELFF | TGTGCCTGGAGTCCACAGGGGTACGGGGAGCTGTTTTTT
. | TRBJ2-3 | TRBV18 | TRBD2 | CASSPGTSPDTQYF | TGTGCCAGCTCACCTGGGACTAGCCCAGATACGCAGTATTTT
few | TRBJ2-1 | TRBV29-1 | TRBD1 | CSGDRAYNEQFF | TGCAGCGGTGACAGGGCCTACAATGAGCAGTTCTTC
. | TRBJ2-7 | TRBV11-2 | TRBD1 | CASSLKGQGHEQYF | TGTGCCAGCAGCTTAAAGGGACAGGGCCACGAGCAGTACTTC
once | TRBJ2-5 | TRBV7-2 | TRBD1 | CASSRGQEETQYF | TGTGCCAGCAGCAGAGGACAGGAGGAGACCCAGTACTTC
few | TRBJ2-3 | TRBV11-1 | . | CASSLGHGDTQYF | TGTGCCAGCAGCTTGGGACATGGAGATACGCAGTATTTT
once | TRBJ2-5 | TRBV27 | . | CASRVRHQETQYF | TGTGCCAGCAGAGTCAGGCACCAAGAGACCCAGTACTTC
. | TRBJ1-2 | TRBV7-9 | . | CASSLAGSNYGYTF | TGTGCCAGCAGCCTAGCAGGGTCTAACTATGGCTACACCTTC
. | TRBJ1-2 | TRBV30 | . | CAWSVSPGAGGYGYTF | TGTGCCTGGAGTGTATCCCCAGGGGCGGGAGGCTATGGCTACACCTTC
. | TRBJ2-7 | TRBV7-9 | . | CASSLSPYEQYF | TGTGCCAGCAGCTTATCACCCTACGAGCAGTACTTC
few | TRBJ1-2 | TRBV25-1 | . | CASSDGAGRPHTF | TGTGCCAGCAGTGACGGGGCAGGGCGGCCCCACACCTTC
few | TRBJ1-4 | TRBV7-9 | . | CASSFAEGVANEKLFF | TGTGCCAGCAGCTTCGCTGAGGGAGTAGCTAATGAAAAACTGTTTTTT
. | TRBJ1-2 | TRBV7-8 | . | CASSLALGGWVYTF | TGTGCCAGCAGCTTAGCGCTGGGTGGCTGGGTCTACACCTTC
. | TRBJ2-3 | TRBV5-1 | . | CASSLSGGVPNTQYF | TGCGCCAGCAGCTTATCAGGGGGGGTTCCAAATACGCAGTATTTT
. | TRBJ2-6 | TRBV5-1 | . | CASSWSWGAGANVLTF | TGCGCCAGCAGCTGGTCGTGGGGGGCCGGGGCCAACGTCCTGACTTTC
. | TRBJ2-5 | TRBV10-3 | . | CAIRFGSQETQYF | TGTGCCATCAGGTTCGGGTCTCAAGAGACCCAGTACTTC
. | TRBJ2-3 | TRBV5-1 | . | CASSLDGASTDTQYF | TGCGCCAGCAGCTTGGACGGGGCTAGCACAGATACGCAGTATTTT
. | TRBJ1-1 | TRBV29-1 | . | CSVADRFTEAFF | TGCAGCGTGGCGGACAGATTCACTGAAGCTTTCTTT
. | TRBJ1-2 | TRBV30 | . | CAWSPDAGGYTF | TGTGCCTGGAGCCCCGATGCGGGGGGCTACACCTTC
. | TRBJ2-7 | TRBV6-5 | . | CASSYRQNSYEQYF | TGTGCCAGCAGTTACCGACAGAACTCCTACGAGCAGTACTTC
. | TRBJ1-5 | TRBV6-1 | TRBD1 | CASSRGGQSNQPQHF | TGTGCCAGCAGTCGTGGGGGACAGAGCAATCAGCCCCAGCATTTT
. | TRBJ1-1 | TRBV5-1 | . | CASSPLDPNTEAFF | TGCGCCAGCAGCCCCCTGGACCCGAACACTGAAGCTTTCTTT
few | TRBJ2-2 | TRBV29-1 | . | CSVGRTVNTGELFF | TGCAGCGTTGGTCGGACAGTGAACACCGGGGAGCTGTTTTTT
few | TRBJ2-7 | TRBV28 | . | CASSPRLYEQYF | TGTGCCAGCAGTCCCCGCCTCTACGAGCAGTACTTC
. | TRBJ2-2 | TRBV5-6 | . | CASSIQGGDTGELFF | TGTGCCAGCAGCATTCAGGGCGGGGACACCGGGGAGCTGTTTTTT
few | TRBJ1-6 | TRBV2 | . | CASRIGEPLHF | TGTGCCAGCAGGATTGGGGAACCCCTCCACTTT
. | TRBJ1-1 | TRBV29-1 | TRBD1 | CSAGQGANTEAFF | TGCAGCGCGGGTCAGGGGGCGAACACTGAAGCTTTCTTT
. | TRBJ1-1 | TRBV29-1 | . | CSSERRLNTEAFF | TGCAGCTCAGAGCGACGGTTGAACACTGAAGCTTTCTTT
few | TRBJ2-3 | TRBV11-2 | . | CASSLIDYTDTQYF | TGTGCCAGCAGCTTAATTGATTACACAGATACGCAGTATTTT
. | TRBJ2-2 | TRBV2 | . | CASNPGGANTGELFF | TGTGCCAGCAATCCGGGGGGCGCGAACACCGGGGAGCTGTTTTTT